A selection of T cell receptor beta chains follows, all from one sample in a study of graft-versus-host responses after intestinal transplantation. Some clones are missing from TCRdb's copy, which holds only in-frame ones; the method was immunoSEQ multiplex PCR. The table lists tens of thousands of clones, over 75% of them singletons. For these TCRs, the target antigens are not known. Sequences were derived from unstimulated CD4+ T cells sorted from spleen or lymph node cells, sampled before transplant. The receptors shown here come from a human donor who was the organ donor for an intestinal transplant. The CDR3 runs from the conserved cysteine through the conserved F or W. A D gene is named only where the DNA matches it firmly. The size field is filled for only some rows; it gives once, few, many or a size class.

V: TRBV6-6
size: few
J: TRBJ2-2
D: NA
CDR3: CASSTENTGELFF
DNA: TGTGCCAGCAGTACAGAAAACACCGGGGAGCTGTTTTTT

V: TRBV21-1
size: few
J: TRBJ1-3
D: NA
CDR3: CASSNNSGNTIYF
DNA: TGTGCCAGCAGCAACAACTCTGGAAACACCATATATTTT

V: TRBV10-2
size: NA
J: TRBJ2-5
D: TRBD2
CDR3: CASSERRGGLPPETQYF
DNA: TGCGCCAGCAGTGAAAGGCGGGGGGGCCTTCCCCCAGAGACCCAGTACTTC

V: TRBV5-6
size: NA
J: TRBJ1-2
D: TRBD1
CDR3: CASSLYGTGPNYGYTF
DNA: TGTGCCAGCAGCTTGTACGGGACAGGGCCGAACTATGGCTACACCTTC

V: TRBV28
size: NA
J: TRBJ2-2
D: NA
CDR3: CASSLLPSRTGELFF
DNA: TGTGCCAGCAGTTTGTTGCCCTCTAGGACCGGGGAGCTGTTTTTT

V: TRBV4-2
size: few
J: TRBJ1-6
D: NA
CDR3: CASSQVRGANSPLHF
DNA: TGTGCCAGCAGCCAAGTCCGGGGAGCCAATTCACCCCTCCACTTT

V: TRBV11-2
size: NA
J: TRBJ1-2
D: NA
CDR3: CASSLDGNSNYGYTF
DNA: TGTGCCAGCAGCTTAGACGGGAACAGTAACTATGGCTACACCTTC

V: TRBV7-9
size: NA
J: TRBJ1-2
D: TRBD1
CDR3: CASSPRVDRGDGYTF
DNA: TGTGCCAGCAGCCCGAGGGTGGACAGGGGTGATGGCTACACCTTC

V: TRBV28
size: few
J: TRBJ2-5
D: NA
CDR3: CASTHRALGRETQYF
DNA: TGTGCCAGCACCCACCGGGCACTAGGTAGAGAGACCCAGTACTTC

V: TRBV6-5
size: NA
J: TRBJ1-1
D: NA
CDR3: CASSSYRETEAFF
DNA: TGTGCCAGCAGTTCGTACAGGGAGACTGAAGCTTTCTTT

V: TRBV14
size: NA
J: TRBJ2-5
D: NA
CDR3: CASKGEQETQYF
DNA: TGTGCCAGCAAGGGAGAACAAGAGACCCAGTACTTC

V: TRBV4-2
size: NA
J: TRBJ2-1
D: NA
CDR3: CASSQGHTTTEGGEQFF
DNA: TGTGCCAGCAGCCAGGGCCATACCACGACGGAGGGAGGTGAGCAGTTCTTC

V: TRBV2
size: once
J: TRBJ2-2
D: TRBD2
CDR3: CASSGYGTSGNTGELFF
DNA: TGTGCCAGCAGTGGGTACGGGACTAGCGGGAACACCGGGGAGCTGTTTTTT

V: TRBV6-5
size: NA
J: TRBJ1-6
D: NA
CDR3: CASSYQGRGGDSPLHF
DNA: TGTGCCAGCAGTTATCAGGGGAGAGGAGGAGATTCACCCCTCCACTTT

V: TRBV9
size: NA
J: TRBJ2-2
D: TRBD2
CDR3: CASSAVLAMGLADTGELFF
DNA: TGTGCCAGCAGCGCCGTCCTCGCGATGGGACTAGCGGACACCGGGGAGCTGTTTTTT

V: TRBV7-8
size: NA
J: TRBJ2-1
D: NA
CDR3: CASSSVDAGSYNEQFF
DNA: TGTGCCAGCAGCTCGGTCGATGCGGGATCCTACAATGAGCAGTTCTTC

V: TRBV4-1
size: NA
J: TRBJ1-2
D: NA
CDR3: CASSPPSQPGYGYTF
DNA: TGCGCCAGCAGCCCCCCGTCCCAACCCGGCTATGGCTACACCTTC

V: TRBV5-1
size: NA
J: TRBJ2-2
D: NA
CDR3: CASSVRLAGELFF
DNA: TGCGCCAGCAGCGTGCGACTAGCCGGGGAGCTGTTTTTT

V: TRBV6-1
size: NA
J: TRBJ1-2
D: TRBD1
CDR3: CASSEEDRGLLPELYGYTF
DNA: TGTGCCAGCAGTGAGGAGGACAGGGGCCTACTTCCTGAACTTTATGGCTACACCTTC

V: TRBV5-1
size: NA
J: TRBJ2-5
D: TRBD2
CDR3: CASSLKRGDYQETQYF
DNA: TGCGCCAGCAGCTTGAAACGGGGGGACTACCAAGAGACCCAGTACTTC

V: TRBV5-6
size: NA
J: TRBJ2-5
D: TRBD1
CDR3: CASSLGTGVQETQYF
DNA: TGTGCCAGCAGCTTGGGGACAGGGGTCCAAGAGACCCAGTACTTC

V: TRBV19
size: few
J: TRBJ1-5
D: NA
CDR3: CASSIARGNQPQHF
DNA: TGTGCCAGTAGTATCGCCAGGGGCAATCAGCCCCAGCATTTT

V: TRBV6-5
size: NA
J: TRBJ1-2
D: NA
CDR3: CASRYTGIYGYTF
DNA: TGTGCCAGCAGATATACGGGAATCTATGGCTACACCTTC

V: TRBV19
size: NA
J: TRBJ1-5
D: NA
CDR3: CASSIVNNQPQHF
DNA: TGTGCCAGTAGTATAGTCAATAATCAGCCCCAGCATTTT

V: TRBV18
size: NA
J: TRBJ2-5
D: TRBD2
CDR3: CASSPRTSGVQETQYF
DNA: TGTGCCAGCTCACCCAGGACTAGCGGGGTCCAAGAGACCCAGTACTTC

V: TRBV19
size: NA
J: TRBJ1-5
D: NA
CDR3: CASSARGSQPQHF
DNA: TGTGCCAGTAGTGCCCGAGGGAGTCAGCCCCAGCATTTT

V: TRBV7-8
size: NA
J: TRBJ2-1
D: NA
CDR3: CASSLAGRYNEQFF
DNA: TGTGCCAGCAGCTTAGCGGGCCGATACAATGAGCAGTTCTTC

V: TRBV14
size: NA
J: TRBJ1-6
D: NA
CDR3: CASNLDFGVSPLHF
DNA: TGTGCCAGCAACCTGGATTTTGGAGTTTCACCCCTCCACTTT

V: TRBV5-1
size: NA
J: TRBJ2-5
D: NA
CDR3: CASSGDNQETQYF
DNA: TGCGCCAGCAGCGGGGACAATCAGGAGACCCAGTACTTC

V: TRBV5-1
size: NA
J: TRBJ1-4
D: NA
CDR3: CASSLTGTANEKLFF
DNA: TGCGCCAGCAGCTTGACAGGGACGGCGAATGAAAAACTGTTTTTT

V: TRBV5-1
size: once
J: TRBJ2-1
D: TRBD1
CDR3: CASSETTGGYNEQFF
DNA: TGCGCCAGCAGCGAGACGACAGGGGGCTACAATGAGCAGTTCTTC

V: TRBV27
size: NA
J: TRBJ2-4
D: NA
CDR3: CASSTTGRLNIQYF
DNA: TGTGCCAGCAGTACGACAGGGAGGTTAAACATTCAGTACTTC

V: TRBV29-1
size: NA
J: TRBJ1-1
D: TRBD1
CDR3: CSVIGQGGTEAFF
DNA: TGCAGCGTGATCGGACAGGGCGGCACTGAAGCTTTCTTT

V: TRBV19
size: once
J: TRBJ1-1
D: TRBD1
CDR3: CASSMETGGAFDTEAFF
DNA: TGTGCCAGTAGTATGGAGACAGGGGGCGCATTCGACACTGAAGCTTTCTTT

V: TRBV7-9
size: NA
J: TRBJ2-1
D: NA
CDR3: CASSLTDNEQFF
DNA: TGTGCCAGCAGCTTAACAGACAATGAGCAGTTCTTC

V: TRBV5-4
size: once
J: TRBJ1-4
D: NA
CDR3: CASSSQTNEKLFF
DNA: TGTGCCAGCAGCTCACAAACGAATGAAAAACTGTTTTTT

V: TRBV28
size: NA
J: TRBJ2-4
D: NA
CDR3: CASSFPLAKNIQYF
DNA: TGTGCCAGCAGTTTCCCCCTAGCCAAAAACATTCAGTACTTC

V: TRBV28
size: NA
J: TRBJ1-5
D: NA
CDR3: CASRATQGTFYQPQHF
DNA: TGTGCCAGCAGGGCTACGCAGGGCACCTTTTATCAGCCCCAGCATTTT

V: TRBV28
size: NA
J: TRBJ2-4
D: NA
CDR3: CASRLSIIAKNIQYF
DNA: TGTGCCAGCCGATTGAGTATTATAGCCAAAAACATTCAGTACTTC

V: TRBV19
size: NA
J: TRBJ1-1
D: NA
CDR3: CASNLNTEAFF
DNA: TGTGCCAGTAATTTAAACACTGAAGCTTTCTTT

V: TRBV5-1
size: NA
J: TRBJ1-3
D: TRBD1
CDR3: CASSFQGAQAGNTIYF
DNA: TGCGCCAGCAGCTTCCAGGGGGCGCAAGCTGGAAACACCATATATTTT

V: TRBV5-4
size: NA
J: TRBJ2-1
D: TRBD1
CDR3: CASSPGAGQGPFGEQFF
DNA: TGTGCCAGCAGCCCCGGCGCGGGACAGGGGCCGTTCGGGGAGCAGTTCTTC

V: TRBV12-5
size: once
J: TRBJ1-1
D: NA
CDR3: CASGLVVGGKNTEAFF
DNA: TGTGCTAGTGGTTTGGTCGTGGGGGGGAAGAACACTGAAGCTTTCTTT

V: TRBV21-1
size: few
J: TRBJ1-6
D: NA
CDR3: CASPSQGRGSPLHF
DNA: TGTGCCAGCCCGTCCCAGGGAAGAGGTTCACCCCTCCACTTT

V: TRBV28
size: NA
J: TRBJ1-2
D: NA
CDR3: CASSSPQVANYGYTF
DNA: TGTGCCAGCAGTTCCCCTCAGGTAGCTAACTATGGCTACACCTTC

V: TRBV10-2
size: NA
J: TRBJ1-3
D: TRBD1
CDR3: CASSKPTGAGNTIYF
DNA: TGCGCCAGCAGTAAACCGACAGGGGCTGGAAACACCATATATTTT

V: TRBV2
size: few
J: TRBJ1-5
D: NA
CDR3: CASSARDQPQHF
DNA: TGTGCCAGCAGTGCCAGGGATCAGCCCCAGCATTTT

V: TRBV7-8
size: NA
J: TRBJ2-3
D: TRBD1
CDR3: CASATGASTDTQYF
DNA: TGTGCCAGCGCCACAGGGGCTAGCACAGATACGCAGTATTTT

V: TRBV28
size: once
J: TRBJ1-1
D: TRBD1
CDR3: CASSLSDRAGTEAFF
DNA: TGTGCCAGCAGTTTATCGGACAGGGCGGGTACTGAAGCTTTCTTT

V: TRBV28
size: NA
J: TRBJ1-3
D: NA
CDR3: CASSTRENTIYF
DNA: TGTGCCAGCAGTACGCGCGAAAACACCATATATTTT

V: TRBV12-5
size: NA
J: TRBJ1-1
D: TRBD1
CDR3: CASGLIRYRGTNTEAFF
DNA: TGTGCTAGTGGTTTGATCCGTTACAGGGGGACGAACACTGAAGCTTTCTTT